One T cell receptor (beta chain) is described in this entry. Its matching antigen is unknown. V was trimmed by 2 bases and J by 14 bases, leaving 18 bases between them. This CDR3 is 13 amino acids long. Germline V gene sequence: CDR1 GTSNPN, CDR2 SVGIG (reference sequence). The data were obtained in a study of post-analysis software for immune sequencing data. Looking at the study overall: Clinical courses comprised relapsing-remitting, secondary progressive and progressive-relapsing multiple sclerosis. Study-wide points: Roughly 5 TRBV segments (TRBV5-6, TRBV5-1 and TRBV20-1 among them) occurred more frequently in patients than in controls. The F measure placed samples prepared in the same batch into strongly shared clusters. Controls significantly exceeded multiple sclerosis patients in normalized Chao1 diversity.

Every TCR beta cDNA library bore unique molecular identifiers. When about 0.9 to 11 million T cells were used, they gave some 520,000 cDNA molecules. TCRdb re-derived calls from the PCR reads in MiXCR, one entry per CDR3 protein. This sample has 350,000 to 450,000 distinct CDR3 sequences, with 30% to 45% found just once. The receptor was derived from a girl aged 10-17 years with multiple sclerosis. J is TRBJ1-4 and V is TRBV30; a possible D gene is TRBD1 (6 bases). The specimen sequenced was blood. For the CDR3, the DNA is TGTGCCTGGAGTCCCCGTTGGGGGCGAGGCCTGTTTTTT. Protein product: CAWSPRWGRGLFF.